Following are 26 T cell receptor beta chains from one sample sequenced in a study of blood T cell repertoires in COVID-19. Measured with immunoSEQ multiplex PCR; TCRdb has only the in-frame clones, and not every one. The sample carries about 50,000 clones, 75% to 85% recorded once. Sequencing was done on a sample of peripheral blood. The receptors here all came from a woman aged 60 to 75 with acute or convalescent COVID-19.

CDR3 sequence: CASSPGTSGGLNEQFF. The DNA of the CDR3 is TGTGCCAGCAGTCCCGGGACTAGCGGGGGGCTTAATGAGCAGTTCTTC. This chain joins TRBV6-4 and TRBJ2-1; 15 nucleotides agree with TRBD2. Germline V lookup: CDR1 MRHNA, CDR2 SNTAGT. Trimming took 5 bases from V and 7 from J; bases not matched to a gene: 6. The CDR3 covers 16 residues.

The chain links TRBV24-1 to TRBJ2-1, with TRBD1 identical over 7 bases. Germline V gene data show CDR1 as KGHDR and CDR2 as SFDVKD. CDR3 length equals 19 residues. J gave up 3 bases and V 7 bases, and 20 bases lay outside the gene matches. In DNA form, the CDR3 reads TGTGCCACCAGCGGGAAAGGGGGCCCGTCATCACGGGGCTACAATGAGCAGTTCTTC. Translated: CATSGKGGPSSRGYNEQFF.

This chain uses TRBV6-4 with TRBJ1-1; D not resolved. Trimming took off 0 bases at V and 1 base at J, with 6 bases between the two ends. CDR1 MRHNA and CDR2 SNTAGT come from the germline V gene. The CDR3 covers 14 residues. The CDR3 loop is CASSDSNRNTEAFF. DNA for the CDR3: TGTGCCAGCAGTGACTCGAACAGGAACACTGAAGCTTTCTTT.

The chain joins TRBV12-3 or TRBV12-4 to TRBJ1-2, with 7 bases lining up with TRBD1. This CDR3 has 12 amino acids. Trimming at V came to 5 bases and at J to 14 bases, leaving 11 bases not matched to a gene. This CDR3 reads CASSPSVQGSTF. CDR3 nucleotides: TGTGCCAGCAGTCCCAGCGTACAGGGGTCGACCTTC.

The chain is built from TRBV7-9 and TRBJ1-1; D is uncertain. Trimming shortened V by 5 bases and J by 6 bases, and 10 bases separated the two germline ends. The CDR3 runs to 12 residues. CDR1 is SEHNR, CDR2 FQNEAQ, per germline (reference sequence). The CDR3 nucleotides read TGTGCCAGCAGCCGAGACTGGGCTGAAGCTTTCTTT. Translation: CASSRDWAEAFF.

The rearrangement joins TRBV6-2 or TRBV6-3 to TRBJ2-7; D is ambiguous. This CDR3 is built from 12 residues. The V end was cut by 4 bases, the J end by 6 bases, with 10 bases between. Germline V gene data show CDR1 as MNHEY and CDR2 as SVGEGT. The DNA of the CDR3 is TGTGCCAGCAGTTTTTTAGCTCGCGAGCAGTACTTC. Encoded protein: CASSFLAREQYF.

This clone came up once. The rearrangement joins TRBV2 to TRBJ1-2; tentatively, D is TRBD1 (6 bases). The germline CDR1 and CDR2 sequences are SNHLY and FYNNEI. The V gene lost 2 bases and the J gene lost 4 bases, with 14 bases spanning the gap. The CDR3 totals 15 residues. This chain's CDR3 is CASSEKSGAGYGYTF. DNA for the CDR3: TGTGCCAGCAGTGAAAAGTCAGGGGCTGGCTATGGCTACACCTTC.

This clone was recorded once. CDR3 bases: TGCAGCGTTGAAAGGGGGGGAGGCATGAACACTGAAGCTTTCTTT. Amino acid sequence: CSVERGGGMNTEAFF. The rearrangement joins TRBV29-1 to TRBJ1-1; TRBD1 is a possible D gene (6 bases). CDR1 and CDR2 from the germline V gene are SQVTM and ANQGSEA. The CDR3 has 15 residues. Trimming left V 2 bases short and J 0 bases short, with 13 bases between.

The V gene is TRBV2, the J gene TRBJ1-6, with a tentative D call TRBD1 (5 bases). V gave up 7 bases and J gave up 0 bases, with 16 bases separating them. Per germline, CDR1 SNHLY and CDR2 FYNNEI. CDR3 length: 17 residues. This chain's CDR3 is CASIPRGGSSYNSPLHF. CDR3 DNA: TGTGCCAGCATCCCGCGTGGGGGGAGCTCCTATAATTCACCCCTCCACTTT.

A note on this clone: Other DNA sequences of this sample code for an identical CDR3. The chain combines TRBV7-6 with TRBJ2-3, with D hard to call. CDR1 and CDR2 (germline): SGHVS, FNYEAQ. The CDR3 totals 15 residues. Trimming took 0 bases from V and 2 from J, leaving 9 bases between them. This chain's CDR3 is CASSLAGASTDTQYF. CDR3 bases: TGTGCCAGCAGCTTAGCAGGAGCATCCACAGATACGCAGTATTTT.

The chain has TRBV20-1 and TRBJ2-5; possible D gene TRBD2, 6 bases. CDR1 is DFQATT, CDR2 SNEGSKA, per germline (reference sequence). V lost 3 bases to trimming and J lost 1 base, with 9 bases between them. CDR3 length: 13 residues. CDR3 sequence: CSASGDFQETQYF. CDR3 bases: TGCAGTGCTAGTGGGGACTTCCAAGAGACCCAGTACTTC.

The chain uses TRBV5-6 and TRBJ2-7; D remains ambiguous. The V and J ends lost 5 bases and 5 bases respectively, with 14 bases between them. Germline values: CDR1 SGHDT, CDR2 YYEEEE. The CDR3 is 13 amino acids. This CDR3 is CASRLSGGHEQYF. DNA of the CDR3: TGTGCCAGCAGATTGAGTGGCGGCCACGAGCAGTACTTC. The full variable domain, completed using reference TRBV5-6 and TRBJ2-7, is DAGVTQSPTHLIKTRGQQVTLRCSPKSGHDTVSWYQQALGQGPQFIFQYYEEEERQRGNFPDRFSGHQFPNYSSELNVNALLLGDSALYLCASRLSGGHEQYFGPGTRLTVT.

The sample holds one count of this clone. The chain combines TRBV28 with TRBJ2-3, with D unresolved. The V gene's germline CDR1 is MDHEN and CDR2 SYDVKM. There are 14 residues in the CDR3. Trimming stripped 2 bases from V and 6 bases from J, with 12 bases between. The CDR3 loop reads CASSLGSSVDTQYF. CDR3 nucleotide sequence: TGTGCCAGCAGTTTAGGTAGCTCCGTGGATACGCAGTATTTT.

The J gene is TRBJ1-4, the V gene TRBV7-2, with D possibly being TRBD1 (5 bases). Germline V gene sequence: CDR1 SGHTA, CDR2 FQGNSA. Trimming pared 2 bases from V and 10 bases from J, leaving 14 bases between. CDR3 length: 14 residues. CDR3 sequence reads: CASSLSREEGKLFF. As DNA, the CDR3 is TGTGCCAGCAGCTTAAGCAGGGAGGAAGGAAAACTGTTTTTT.

Only one count was recorded for this clone. V is TRBV2 and J is TRBJ1-3; a weak D match, TRBD1 (6 bases). Germline V gives CDR1 SNHLY, CDR2 FYNNEI. This CDR3 is built from 15 residues. The V and J ends lost 2 bases and 2 bases respectively, with 10 bases between them. CDR3 protein: CASSEYGTPGNTIYF. In nucleotides, the CDR3 is TGTGCCAGCAGTGAATACGGGACACCTGGAAACACCATATATTTT.

The rearrangement uses TRBV6-7 and TRBJ1-5; TRBD1 is a possible D gene (5 bases). TRBV6-7 is recorded as an ORF, its role being uncertain. The V end lost 7 bases, the J end lost 3 bases, and 16 bases lay between the germline ends. The CDR3 has 15 amino acids. The CDR3 DNA follows: TGTGCCAGCATCAGACAGTGGCCGCCCAATCAGCCCCAGCATTTT. It is translated as CASIRQWPPNQPQHF.

The V gene is TRBV5-1, the J gene TRBJ1-2; TRBD1 aligns across 12 bases. With 5 bases clipped from V and 7 bases from J, the junction kept 6 bases outside the gene matches. This CDR3 is built from 14 residues. CDR1 is SGHRS, CDR2 YFSETQ, per germline. CDR3 amino acids: CASRGQGAYGGYTF. DNA for the CDR3: TGCGCCAGCAGGGGACAGGGGGCATATGGTGGCTACACCTTC. Variable domain in full (rest from reference TRBV5-1 and TRBJ1-2): KAGVTQTPRYLIKTRGQQVTLSCSPISGHRSVSWYQQTPGQGLQFLFEYFSETQRNKGNFPGRFSGRQFSNSRSEMNVSTLELGDSALYLCASRGQGAYGGYTFGSGTRLTVV.

V gene TRBV4-2 combines with J gene TRBJ2-5; D is undetermined. Germline V lookup: CDR1 LGHNA, CDR2 YNFKEQ. V lost 0 bases and J 3 bases, leaving 5 bases between the germline ends. The CDR3 has 13 amino acids. This chain's CDR3 is CASSQDSEETQYF. The CDR3 coding sequence is TGTGCCAGCAGCCAAGATTCCGAAGAGACCCAGTACTTC.

This clone was counted a few times. CDR3 bases: TGTGCCAGCAGTGGACAGGGAAGCAATCAGCCCCAGCATTTT. The encoded protein is CASSGQGSNQPQHF. This rearrangement joins TRBV6-4 to TRBJ1-5, with 7 bases aligning to TRBD1. The CDR3 loop spans 14 amino acids. The germline V gene has CDR1 MRHNA and CDR2 SNTAGT. V shed 4 bases, J shed 1 base, and the junction held 1 base outside the gene matches.

V is TRBV5-1 and J is TRBJ1-3; D not resolved. V was trimmed by 4 bases and J by 2 bases, leaving 10 bases between them. Germline-derived CDR1 and CDR2 are SGHRS and YFSETQ. The length of the CDR3 is 14 residues. The CDR3 sequence is CASSRDSAGNTIYF. The CDR3, as DNA: TGCGCCAGCAGCCGGGATAGCGCTGGAAACACCATATATTTT.

This chain connects TRBV6-6 to TRBJ1-6, with 8 positions matching TRBD1. The germline CDR1 and CDR2 sequences are MNHNY and SVGAGI (reference sequence). Germline trimming cut 6 bases from V and 10 bases from J; bases unmatched to any gene: 8. The CDR3 is 14 amino acids. The CDR3 DNA follows: TGTGCCAGCAGCCGGACAGGGAACTTCTCACCCCTCCACTTT. Its translation: CASSRTGNFSPLHF.

The rearrangement links TRBV7-8 to TRBJ1-5, with 9 bases aligning to TRBD1. In germline, CDR1 is SGHVS, CDR2 FQNEAQ. CDR3 length equals 19 residues. The ends lost 1 base at V and 1 base at J; junction bases unmatched: 11. This CDR3 reads CASSLVRTGASGSNQPQHF. CDR3 DNA: TGTGCCAGCAGCTTAGTTAGGACAGGGGCCTCTGGGAGCAATCAGCCCCAGCATTTT.

The chain combines TRBV19 with TRBJ2-3; tentative D call: TRBD2 (5 bases). The CDR3 contains 14 residues. Germline loops: CDR1 LNHDA, CDR2 SQIVND (reference sequence). Trimming left V 2 bases short and J 3 bases short, with 9 bases between. The CDR3: CASSILPGTDTQYF. The CDR3 coding sequence is TGTGCCAGTAGTATATTACCGGGGACAGATACGCAGTATTTT.

The rearrangement links TRBV7-2 to TRBJ2-2; 7 nucleotides line up with TRBD1. Germline CDR1 is SGHTA and CDR2 is FQGNSA. V gave up 2 bases and J gave up 1 base; unmatched junction bases: 10. The CDR3 extends over 18 amino acids. DNA for the CDR3: TGTGCCAGCAGCTTAAGTGTGGGGGACAGTAAGAACACCGGGGAGCTGTTTTTT. Translation: CASSLSVGDSKNTGELFF.

This clone was counted a few times. The V call is TRBV6-5, the J call TRBJ2-5; 8 bases are a match to TRBD2. The CDR3 has 14 residues. Per the germline V gene, CDR1 is MNHEY and CDR2 is SVGAGI. V lost 10 bases to trimming and J lost 4 bases; unmatched junction nucleotides: 11. The CDR3 reads CATLRTSRPETQYF. In DNA form, the CDR3 reads TGTGCCACCTTAAGGACTAGCCGCCCAGAGACCCAGTACTTC.

The chain uses TRBV28 and TRBJ1-2; 7 nucleotides align to TRBD1. Trimming took 5 bases from V and 8 from J; bases not matched to a gene: 17. Germline lookup yields CDR1 MDHEN and CDR2 SYDVKM. There are 16 residues in the CDR3. The chain's CDR3 is CASSLAEGQFLSGYTF. The CDR3 coding sequence is TGTGCCAGCAGTCTGGCGGAGGGACAGTTCCTTTCGGGCTACACCTTC.